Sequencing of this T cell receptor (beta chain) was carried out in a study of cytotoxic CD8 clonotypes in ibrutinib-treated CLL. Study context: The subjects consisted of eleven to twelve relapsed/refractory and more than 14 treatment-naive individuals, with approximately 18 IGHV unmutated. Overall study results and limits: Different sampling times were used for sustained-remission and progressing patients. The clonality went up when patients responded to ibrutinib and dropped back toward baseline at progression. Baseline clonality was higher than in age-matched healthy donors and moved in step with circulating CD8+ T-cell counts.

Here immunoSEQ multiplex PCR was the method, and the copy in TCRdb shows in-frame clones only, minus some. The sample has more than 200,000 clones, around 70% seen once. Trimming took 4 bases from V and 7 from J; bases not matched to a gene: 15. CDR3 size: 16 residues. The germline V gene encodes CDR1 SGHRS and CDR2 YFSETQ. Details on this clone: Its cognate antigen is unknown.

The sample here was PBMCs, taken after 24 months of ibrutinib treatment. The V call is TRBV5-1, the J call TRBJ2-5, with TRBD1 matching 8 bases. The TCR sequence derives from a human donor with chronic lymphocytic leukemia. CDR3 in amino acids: CASSLRPGGEGVTQYF. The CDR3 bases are TGCGCCAGCAGCCTCCGCCCAGGGGGCGAGGGGGTGACCCAGTACTTC.